Listed here are 11 T cell receptor beta chains from one sample, sequenced in a study of Graves' ophthalmopathy and Graves' hyperthyroidism. TCR beta CDR3 regions were amplified from RNA transcripts. First-round RT-PCR employed HTBI primers, with a second-round multiplex PCR after it. TCRdb reprocessed the multiplex PCR reads via MiXCR and lists one record per CDR3 protein. The sample includes 350,000 to 400,000 distinct CDR3 sequences, 15% to 19% of them seen just once. The sequenced sample consisted of peripheral blood. The source of these receptors is a young woman with stable Graves' hyperthyroidism.

This clonotype occurred many times. V and J are TRBV19 and TRBJ2-2, with 10 positions matching TRBD2. The V gene end was trimmed by 11 bases and the J gene end by 0 bases; junction bases not matched to a gene: 12. CDR3 length equals 17 residues. Germline CDR1 reads LNHDA; CDR2 reads SQIVND (reference sequence). The CDR3 here is CASIGTSGDANTGELFF. In DNA, the CDR3 is TGTGCCTCGATAGGAACTAGCGGGGACGCGAACACCGGGGAGCTGTTTTTT.

This clonotype has ten or more counts. V is TRBV12-3 or TRBV12-4 and J is TRBJ1-2; tentative D call: TRBD1 (6 bases). Deletions cut 6 bases from V and 3 bases from J, with 14 bases between. The CDR3 is 14 amino acids. The CDR3 DNA sequence: TGTGCCAGCAGAAAGACACAGGGTGACTATGGCTACACCTTC. Protein product: CASRKTQGDYGYTF.

DNA for the CDR3: TGTGCCAGCACCCAGACAAGTGTAAACATTCAGTACTTC. Translating it yields CASTQTSVNIQYF. The chain is built from TRBV6-2 or TRBV6-3 and TRBJ2-4; D is unresolved. This CDR3 contains 13 residues. From germline, CDR1 is MNHEY and CDR2 SVGEGT. With 7 bases removed from V and 6 bases from J, the gap between germline ends came to 13 bases.

For this clonotype: Germline and junction disagree at one end, which may indicate a read error. The genes are TRBV12-3 or TRBV12-4 and TRBJ1-1; no clear D gene. This CDR3 is built from 11 residues. The CDR3 nucleotides read TGTGCCATCAGTTTGGACACTGAAGCTTTCTTT. This translates into CAISLDTEAFF.

Notes on this clonotype: A clone one base away is much larger, so this may be a read error. The chain has TRBV7-2 and TRBJ2-5; a weak D match, TRBD1 (6 bases). The CDR3 consists of 15 residues. Germline V lookup: CDR1 SGHTA, CDR2 FQGNSA. Trimming pared 8 bases from V and 1 base from J, leaving 17 bases between. The CDR3 reads CASSPNLGGQETQYF. CDR3 in DNA: TGTGCCAGCTCACCAAATCTAGGGGGCCAAGAGACCCAGTACTTC.

There are many counts of this clonotype. The gene calls are TRBV28 and TRBJ1-1; TRBD1 matches 10 bases. This CDR3 region has 13 residues. J lost 10 bases, V lost 7 bases, and 9 bases had no gene match. Germline CDR1 MDHEN, CDR2 SYDVKM. CDR3: CASTLGTGARAFF. The CDR3 region has the DNA TGTGCCAGCACCCTCGGGACAGGGGCCCGAGCTTTCTTT. The variable domain in full, with the rest retrieved from reference TRBV28 and TRBJ1-1, is DVKVTQSSRYLVKRTGEKVFLECVQDMDHENMFWYRQDPGLGLRLIYFSYDVKMKEKGDIPEGYSVSREKKERFSLILESASTNQTSMYLCASTLGTGARAFFGQGTRLTVV.

This clonotype has a count of ten or more. The chain couples TRBV11-1 to TRBJ2-5; possibly TRBD1 for D (6 bases). Germline V gene sequence: CDR1 SGHAT, CDR2 FQDESV (reference sequence). CDR3 length: 18 amino acids. The V end lost 5 bases, the J end lost 3 bases, and 25 bases lay between the germline ends. CDR3 coding DNA: TGTGCCAGCAGCCAGAGTCCAGTCAGGGGCTTTGGTGAAGAGACCCAGTACTTC. Translated: CASSQSPVRGFGEETQYF.

This clonotype occurred a few times. CDR3 sequence: CASSEAGGANSPLHF. The CDR3 DNA reads as TGTGCCAGCAGTGAAGCGGGGGGAGCGAATTCACCCCTCCACTTT. J is TRBJ1-6 and V is TRBV6-1, with D possibly TRBD1 on 5 matching bases. The CDR3 covers 15 residues. V lost 0 bases to trimming and J lost 7 bases, with 10 bases between them. Germline assignment: CDR1 MNHNS and CDR2 SASEGT.

The rearrangement joins TRBV12-3 or TRBV12-4 to TRBJ2-2; 9 nucleotides align to TRBD2. This CDR3 region has 16 residues. V trimming: 2 bases; J trimming: 5 bases; junction bases outside the gene matches: 6. CDR3: CASSLCGGARTGELFF. The CDR3 coding sequence is TGTGCCAGCAGTTTATGCGGGGGGGCCCGAACCGGGGAGCTGTTTTTT.

In its sample, this clonotype was seen many times. The chain carries TRBV20-1 and TRBJ1-6; D remains unclear. The CDR3 runs 16 residues. V was shortened by 0 bases and J by 6 bases, with 15 bases between the two germline ends. Germline CDR1 reads DFQATT; CDR2 reads SNEGSKA (reference sequence). CDR3 protein: CSAREPRAGTNSPLHF. The CDR3 DNA sequence: TGCAGTGCTAGAGAACCAAGGGCGGGAACTAATTCACCCCTCCACTTT.

Ten or more counts support this clonotype. The gene calls are TRBV29-1 and TRBJ1-2; D is possibly TRBD1 (5 bases). Trimming pared 0 bases from V and 4 bases from J, leaving 12 bases between. The CDR3 has 14 amino acids. Germline V gene sequence: CDR1 SQVTM, CDR2 ANQGSEA. The DNA of the CDR3 is TGCAGCGTTGAAGAGGCAGGGCAAGTCTATGGCTACACCTTC. Residues: CSVEEAGQVYGYTF.